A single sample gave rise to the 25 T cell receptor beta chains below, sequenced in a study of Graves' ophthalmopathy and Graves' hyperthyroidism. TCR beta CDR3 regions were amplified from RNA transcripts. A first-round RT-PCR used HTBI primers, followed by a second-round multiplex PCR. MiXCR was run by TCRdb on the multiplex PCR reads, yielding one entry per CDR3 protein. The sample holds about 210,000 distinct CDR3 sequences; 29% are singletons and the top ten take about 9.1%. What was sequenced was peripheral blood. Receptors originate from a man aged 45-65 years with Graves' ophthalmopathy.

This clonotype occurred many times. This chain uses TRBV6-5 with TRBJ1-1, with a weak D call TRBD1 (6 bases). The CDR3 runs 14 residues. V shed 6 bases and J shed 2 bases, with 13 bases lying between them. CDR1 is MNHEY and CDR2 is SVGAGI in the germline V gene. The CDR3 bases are TGTGCCAGCAGCCAAAGGACAGAAAACACTGAAGCTTTCTTT. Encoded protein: CASSQRTENTEAFF.

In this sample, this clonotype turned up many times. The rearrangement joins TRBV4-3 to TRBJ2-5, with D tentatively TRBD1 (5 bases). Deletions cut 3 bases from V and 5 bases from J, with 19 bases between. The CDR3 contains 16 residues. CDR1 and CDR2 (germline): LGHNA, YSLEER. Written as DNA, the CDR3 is TGCGCCAGCAGCCACTATTTGGACAACTCATGGGAGACCCAGTACTTC. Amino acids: CASSHYLDNSWETQYF.

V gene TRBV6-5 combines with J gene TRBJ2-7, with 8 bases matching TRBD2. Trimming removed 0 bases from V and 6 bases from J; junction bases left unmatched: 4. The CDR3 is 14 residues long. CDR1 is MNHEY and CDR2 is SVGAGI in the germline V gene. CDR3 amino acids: CASSYSLREGEQYF. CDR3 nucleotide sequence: TGTGCCAGCAGTTACTCACTTCGGGAGGGCGAGCAGTACTTC.

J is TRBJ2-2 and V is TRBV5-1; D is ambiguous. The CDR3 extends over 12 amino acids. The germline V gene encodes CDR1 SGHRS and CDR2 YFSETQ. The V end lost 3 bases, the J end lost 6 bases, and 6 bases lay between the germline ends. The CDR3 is CASSWDSGELFF. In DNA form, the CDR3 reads TGCGCCAGCAGCTGGGATTCCGGGGAGCTGTTTTTT.

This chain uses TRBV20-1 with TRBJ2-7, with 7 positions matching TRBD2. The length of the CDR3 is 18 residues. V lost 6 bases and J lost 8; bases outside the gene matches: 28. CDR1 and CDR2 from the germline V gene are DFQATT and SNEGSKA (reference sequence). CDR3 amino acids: CSANRLRSAREILNQQYF. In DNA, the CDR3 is TGCAGTGCCAATAGGCTGCGATCCGCGCGGGAGATCCTAAATCAGCAGTACTTC.

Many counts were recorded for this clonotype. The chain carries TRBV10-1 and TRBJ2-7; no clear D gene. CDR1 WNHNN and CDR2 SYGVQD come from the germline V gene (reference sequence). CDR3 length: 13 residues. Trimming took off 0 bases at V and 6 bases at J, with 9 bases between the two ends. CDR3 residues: CASSESNSGEQYF. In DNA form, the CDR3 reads TGCGCCAGCAGTGAGTCAAATAGTGGCGAGCAGTACTTC.

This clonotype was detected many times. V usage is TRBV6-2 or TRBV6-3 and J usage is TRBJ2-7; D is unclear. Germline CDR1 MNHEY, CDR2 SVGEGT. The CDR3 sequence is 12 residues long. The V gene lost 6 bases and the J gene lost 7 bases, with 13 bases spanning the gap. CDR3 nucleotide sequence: TGTGCCAGCAGCCTTAACCACCTAGAGCAGTACTTC. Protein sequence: CASSLNHLEQYF.

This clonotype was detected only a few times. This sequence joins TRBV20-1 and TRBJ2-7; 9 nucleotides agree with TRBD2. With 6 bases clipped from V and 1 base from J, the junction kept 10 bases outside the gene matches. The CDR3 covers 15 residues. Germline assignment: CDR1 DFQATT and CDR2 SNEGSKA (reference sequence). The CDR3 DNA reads TGCAGTGCCACCCCCCCAAGCGGGAGGTCCTACGAGCAGTACTTC. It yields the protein CSATPPSGRSYEQYF.

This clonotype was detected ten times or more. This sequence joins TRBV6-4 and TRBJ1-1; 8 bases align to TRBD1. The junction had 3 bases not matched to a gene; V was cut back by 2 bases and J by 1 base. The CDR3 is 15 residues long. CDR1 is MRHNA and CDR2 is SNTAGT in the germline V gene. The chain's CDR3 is CASSDTGGRNTEAFF. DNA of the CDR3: TGTGCCAGCAGTGACACAGGGGGTCGGAACACTGAAGCTTTCTTT.

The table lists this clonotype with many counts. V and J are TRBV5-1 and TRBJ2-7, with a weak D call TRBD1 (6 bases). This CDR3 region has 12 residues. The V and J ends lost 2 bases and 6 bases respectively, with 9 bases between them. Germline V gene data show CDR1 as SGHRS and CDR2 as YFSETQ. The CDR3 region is CASSLQGIEQYF. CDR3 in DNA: TGCGCCAGCAGCTTACAGGGTATCGAGCAGTACTTC.

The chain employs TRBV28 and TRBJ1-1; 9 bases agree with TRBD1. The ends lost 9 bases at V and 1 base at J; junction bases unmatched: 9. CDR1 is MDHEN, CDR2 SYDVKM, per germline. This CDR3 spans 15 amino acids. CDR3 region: CASWTGTGRNTEAFF. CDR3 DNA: TGTGCCAGTTGGACCGGGACAGGGAGGAACACTGAAGCTTTCTTT.

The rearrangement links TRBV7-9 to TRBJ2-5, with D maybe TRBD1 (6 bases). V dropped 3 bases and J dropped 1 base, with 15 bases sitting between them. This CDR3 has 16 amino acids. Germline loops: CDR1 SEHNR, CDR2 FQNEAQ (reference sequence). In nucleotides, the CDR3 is TGTGCCAGCAGCTTCCCAACGACAGGTGCCCAAGAGACCCAGTACTTC. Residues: CASSFPTTGAQETQYF.

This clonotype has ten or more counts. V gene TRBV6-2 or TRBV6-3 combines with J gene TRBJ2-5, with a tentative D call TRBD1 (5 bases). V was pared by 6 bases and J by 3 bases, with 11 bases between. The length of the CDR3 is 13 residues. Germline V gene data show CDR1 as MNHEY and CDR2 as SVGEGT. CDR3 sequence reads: CASSRQYKETQYF. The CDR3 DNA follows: TGTGCCAGCAGCCGACAGTATAAAGAGACCCAGTACTTC.

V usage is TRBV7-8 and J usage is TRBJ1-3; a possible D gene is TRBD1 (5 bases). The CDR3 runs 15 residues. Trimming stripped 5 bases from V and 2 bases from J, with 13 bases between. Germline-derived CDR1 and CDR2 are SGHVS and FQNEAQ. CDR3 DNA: TGTGCCAGCAGCGTCCAGGGAAGCCCTGGAAACACCATATATTTT. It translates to CASSVQGSPGNTIYF.

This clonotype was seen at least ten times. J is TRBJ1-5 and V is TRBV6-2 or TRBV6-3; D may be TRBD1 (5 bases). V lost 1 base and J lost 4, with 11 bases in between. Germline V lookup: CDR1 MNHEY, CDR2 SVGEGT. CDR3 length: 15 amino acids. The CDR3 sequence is CASSYWGSGNQPQHF. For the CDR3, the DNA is TGTGCCAGCAGTTACTGGGGGTCGGGAAATCAGCCCCAGCATTTT.

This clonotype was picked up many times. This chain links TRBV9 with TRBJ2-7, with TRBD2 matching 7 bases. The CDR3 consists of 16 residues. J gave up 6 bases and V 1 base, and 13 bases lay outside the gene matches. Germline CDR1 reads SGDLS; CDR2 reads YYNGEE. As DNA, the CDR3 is TGTGCCAGCAGCGTAACAGGAGCGGGATTCACTGGCGAGCAGTACTTC. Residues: CASSVTGAGFTGEQYF.

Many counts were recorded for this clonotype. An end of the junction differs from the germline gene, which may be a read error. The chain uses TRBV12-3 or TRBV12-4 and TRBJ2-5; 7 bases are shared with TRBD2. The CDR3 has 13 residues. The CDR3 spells CASSLAAQETQYF. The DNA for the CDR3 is TGTGCCAGCAGTCTAGCGGCACAAGAGACCCAGTACTTC.

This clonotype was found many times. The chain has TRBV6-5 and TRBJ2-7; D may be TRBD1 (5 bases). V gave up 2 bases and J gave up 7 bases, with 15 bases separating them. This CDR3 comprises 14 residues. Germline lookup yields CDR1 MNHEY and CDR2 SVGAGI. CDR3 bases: TGTGCCAGCAGTTACGGCACATACAGGTGGGAGCAGTACTTC. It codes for CASSYGTYRWEQYF.

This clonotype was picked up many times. DNA of the CDR3: TGCGCCAGCAGCCCGGACAGGGACCTCACTGAAGCTTTCTTT. This encodes CASSPDRDLTEAFF. The chain links TRBV5-1 to TRBJ1-1; 8 nucleotides match TRBD1. Per germline, CDR1 SGHRS and CDR2 YFSETQ. V trimming: 4 bases; J trimming: 4 bases; junction bases outside the gene matches: 6. The CDR3 totals 14 residues.

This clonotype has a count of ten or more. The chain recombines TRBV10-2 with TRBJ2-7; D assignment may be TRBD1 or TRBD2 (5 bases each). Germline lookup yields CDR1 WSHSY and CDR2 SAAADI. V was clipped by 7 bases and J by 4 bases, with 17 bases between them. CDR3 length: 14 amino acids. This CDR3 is CASNSAGASYEQYF. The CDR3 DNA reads TGCGCCAGCAATAGCGCCGGGGCTTCTTACGAGCAGTACTTC.

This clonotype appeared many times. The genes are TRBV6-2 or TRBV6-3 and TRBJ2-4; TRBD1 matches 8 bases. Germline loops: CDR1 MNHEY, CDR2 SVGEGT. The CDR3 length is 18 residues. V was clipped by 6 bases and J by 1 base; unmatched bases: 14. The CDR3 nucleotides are TGTGCCAGCAGAGACGCTCCGGACAGGGTAGTTGCCAAAAACATTCAGTACTTC. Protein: CASRDAPDRVVAKNIQYF.

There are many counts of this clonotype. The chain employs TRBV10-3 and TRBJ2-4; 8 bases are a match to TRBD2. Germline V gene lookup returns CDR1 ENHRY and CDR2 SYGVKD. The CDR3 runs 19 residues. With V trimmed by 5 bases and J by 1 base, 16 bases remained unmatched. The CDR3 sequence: CAISPSWGGAGAAKNIQYF. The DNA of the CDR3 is TGTGCCATCAGTCCCTCGTGGGGGGGAGCGGGAGCGGCCAAAAACATTCAGTACTTC.

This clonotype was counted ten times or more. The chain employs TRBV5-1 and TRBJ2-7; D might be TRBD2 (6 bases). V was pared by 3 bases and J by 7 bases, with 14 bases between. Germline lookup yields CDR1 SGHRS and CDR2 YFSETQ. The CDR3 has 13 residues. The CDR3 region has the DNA TGCGCCAGCAGCTCAACGTTCAGCGGGGAGCAGTACTTC. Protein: CASSSTFSGEQYF.

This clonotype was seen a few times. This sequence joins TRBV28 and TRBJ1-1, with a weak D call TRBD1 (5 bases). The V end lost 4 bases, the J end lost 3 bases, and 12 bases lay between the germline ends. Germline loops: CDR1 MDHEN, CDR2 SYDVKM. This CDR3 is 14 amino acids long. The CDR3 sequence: CASSWLRQYTEAFF. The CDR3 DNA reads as TGTGCCAGCAGTTGGTTGCGACAGTACACTGAAGCTTTCTTT.

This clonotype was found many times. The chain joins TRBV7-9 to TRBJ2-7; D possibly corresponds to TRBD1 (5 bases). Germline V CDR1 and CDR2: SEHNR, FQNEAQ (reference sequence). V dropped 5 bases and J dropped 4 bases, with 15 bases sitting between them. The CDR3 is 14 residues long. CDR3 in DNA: TGTGCCAGCAGCCCTAGGGGCCCGTATTACGAGCAGTACTTC. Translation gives CASSPRGPYYEQYF.